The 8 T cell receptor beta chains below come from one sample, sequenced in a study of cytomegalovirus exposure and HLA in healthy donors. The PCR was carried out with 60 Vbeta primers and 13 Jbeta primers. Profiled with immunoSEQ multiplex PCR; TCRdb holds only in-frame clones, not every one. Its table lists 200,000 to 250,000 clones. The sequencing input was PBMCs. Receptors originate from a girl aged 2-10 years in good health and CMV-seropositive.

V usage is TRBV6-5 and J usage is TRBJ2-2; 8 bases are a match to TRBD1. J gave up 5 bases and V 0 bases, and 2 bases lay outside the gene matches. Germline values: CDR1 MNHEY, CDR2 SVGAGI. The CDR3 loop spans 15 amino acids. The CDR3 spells CASSYSDRVTGELFF. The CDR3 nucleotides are TGTGCCAGCAGTTACTCGGACAGGGTGACCGGGGAGCTGTTTTTT.

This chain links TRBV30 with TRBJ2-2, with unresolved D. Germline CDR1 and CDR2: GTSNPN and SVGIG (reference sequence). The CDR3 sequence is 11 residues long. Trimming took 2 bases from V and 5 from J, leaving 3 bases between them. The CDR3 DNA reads TGTGCCTGGAGTCTGACCGGGGAGCTGTTTTTT. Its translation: CAWSLTGELFF.

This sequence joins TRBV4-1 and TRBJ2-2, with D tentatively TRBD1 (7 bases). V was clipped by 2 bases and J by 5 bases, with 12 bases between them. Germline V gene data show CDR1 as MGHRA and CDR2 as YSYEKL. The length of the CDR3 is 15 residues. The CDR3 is CASSQLAGGTGELFF. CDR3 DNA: TGCGCCAGCAGCCAATTAGCAGGGGGGACCGGGGAGCTGTTTTTT.

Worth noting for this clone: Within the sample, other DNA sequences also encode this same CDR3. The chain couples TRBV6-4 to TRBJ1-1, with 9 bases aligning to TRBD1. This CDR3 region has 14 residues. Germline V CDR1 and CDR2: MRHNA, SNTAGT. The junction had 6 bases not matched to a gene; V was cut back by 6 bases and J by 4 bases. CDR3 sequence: CASRRTGEGTEAFF. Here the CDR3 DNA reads TGTGCCAGCAGGCGGACAGGGGAAGGCACTGAAGCTTTCTTT.

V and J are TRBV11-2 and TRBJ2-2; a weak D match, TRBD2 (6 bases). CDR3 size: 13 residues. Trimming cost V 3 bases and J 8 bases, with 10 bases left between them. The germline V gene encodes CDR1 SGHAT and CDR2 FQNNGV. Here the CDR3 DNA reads TGTGCCAGCAGCTTCGGGGGTATAGGGGAGCTGTTTTTT. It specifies CASSFGGIGELFF.

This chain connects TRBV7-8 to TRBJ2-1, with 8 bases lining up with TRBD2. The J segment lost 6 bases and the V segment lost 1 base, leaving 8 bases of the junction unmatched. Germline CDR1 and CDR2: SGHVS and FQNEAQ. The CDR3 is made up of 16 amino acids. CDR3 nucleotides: TGTGCCAGCAGCTTAGGGGGGACTAGTACAACCAATGAGCAGTTCTTC. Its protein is CASSLGGTSTTNEQFF.

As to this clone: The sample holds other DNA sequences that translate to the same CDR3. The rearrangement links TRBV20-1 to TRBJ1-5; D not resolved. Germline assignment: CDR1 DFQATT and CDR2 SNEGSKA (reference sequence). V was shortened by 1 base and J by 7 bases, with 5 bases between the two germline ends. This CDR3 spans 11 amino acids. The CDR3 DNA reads TGCAGTGCTAGAGCAGGCCAGCCCCAGCATTTT. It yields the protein CSARAGQPQHF.

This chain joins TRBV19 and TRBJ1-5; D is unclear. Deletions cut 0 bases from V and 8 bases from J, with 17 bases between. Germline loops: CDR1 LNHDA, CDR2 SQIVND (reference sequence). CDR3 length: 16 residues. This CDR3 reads CASSIDRLALFKPQHF. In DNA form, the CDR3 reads TGTGCCAGTAGTATAGATCGACTAGCGCTCTTTAAGCCCCAGCATTTT.